Shown below are 24 T cell receptor beta chains from a single sample sequenced in a study of blood T cell repertoires in COVID-19 (dated by TCRdb to about 2020). Receptors were amplified or captured by the immunoSEQ multiplex PCR assay. TCRdb carries this immuneACCESS record with in-frame sequences only. Its versions omit some clonotypes, under half of them owing to an unresolved V gene in the studies checked, with the rest unexplained. The table for this sample lists tens of thousands of clones; approximately 77% of them were counted only once. The ten largest make up 32% of the sample. Sequencing was performed on peripheral blood. The receptor set was obtained from a human donor in a cohort sampled during active COVID-19.

The J gene is TRBJ2-5, the V gene TRBV19; 7 positions match TRBD1. Germline CDR1 is LNHDA and CDR2 is SQIVND (reference sequence). After removal of 1 base from V and 5 bases from J, the junction contained 7 bases not matched to a gene. The CDR3 is 15 amino acids. The CDR3 coding sequence is TGTGCCAGTAGTATAGGCGACAGGGTAGCCGAGACCCAGTACTTC. Protein: CASSIGDRVAETQYF.

The chain employs TRBV7-6 and TRBJ2-5; 12 bases map to TRBD1. The CDR3 is 16 amino acids. V lost 5 bases, J lost 5 bases, and 9 bases stayed unmatched. The germline gives CDR1 SGHVS, CDR2 FNYEAQ. Here the CDR3 DNA reads TGTGCCAGCAGCCCGGGGGACAGGGGGCAGTGGGAGACCCAGTACTTC. Amino acid sequence: CASSPGDRGQWETQYF.

This clone was seen a single time. The chain employs TRBV11-2 and TRBJ2-1; 9 bases align to TRBD1. CDR3 size: 15 residues. Germline values: CDR1 SGHAT, CDR2 FQNNGV. After removal of 5 bases from V and 4 bases from J, the junction contained 6 bases not matched to a gene. DNA of the CDR3: TGTGCCAGCAGCAGCGGGGACAGGGATTACAATGAGCAGTTCTTC. Protein sequence: CASSSGDRDYNEQFF.

J is TRBJ2-5 and V is TRBV28; 7 bases fit TRBD1. Trimming at V came to 5 bases and at J to 2 bases, leaving 8 bases not matched to a gene. Germline CDR1 and CDR2: MDHEN and SYDVKM. The CDR3 has 15 amino acids. Here the CDR3 DNA reads TGTGCCAGCAGTCCCGGGACAGTACAACAAGAGACCCAGTACTTC. Its translation is CASSPGTVQQETQYF.

The V gene is TRBV5-1, the J gene TRBJ1-1; TRBD1 matches 8 bases. Germline assignment: CDR1 SGHRS and CDR2 YFSETQ. CDR3 length: 16 residues. The trim removed 4 bases at V and 0 bases at J, leaving 8 bases unmatched. For the CDR3, the DNA is TGCGCCAGCAGCAAGGCGCAGGGGGCGGTGAACACTGAAGCTTTCTTT. It codes for CASSKAQGAVNTEAFF.

The rearrangement uses TRBV3-1 (or the pseudogene TRBV3-2) and TRBJ2-5; 12 bases map to TRBD2. There are 19 residues in the CDR3. The V gene's germline CDR1 is LGHDT and CDR2 YNNKEL (reference sequence). Unmatched junction bases numbered 12, after V lost 0 bases and J lost 4 bases. CDR3 sequence (DNA): TGTGCCAGCAGCCAAGAAGGGGTGGCTAGCGGGAGGGCCCGAGAGACCCAGTACTTC. Its translation is CASSQEGVASGRARETQYF.

The chain carries TRBV5-4 and TRBJ2-5, with D possibly being TRBD2 (6 bases). The length of the CDR3 is 15 residues. V gave up 3 bases and J gave up 5 bases, with 17 bases separating them. The germline V gene has CDR1 SGHNT and CDR2 YYREEE (reference sequence). The CDR3 sequence is CASSSPFRGRETQYF. CDR3 nucleotides: TGTGCCAGCAGCTCGCCTTTCCGAGGGAGGGAGACCCAGTACTTC.

The chain uses TRBV28 and TRBJ1-2; TRBD1 might be the D (6 bases). This CDR3 has 15 amino acids. The V and J ends lost 5 bases and 5 bases respectively, with 18 bases between them. The germline CDR1 and CDR2 sequences are MDHEN and SYDVKM. The CDR3 DNA follows: TGTGCCAGCAGTATCCATCACGGACAGCTTTATGGCTACACCTTC. Protein sequence: CASSIHHGQLYGYTF.

V is TRBV2 and J is TRBJ2-5, with TRBD2 identical over 9 bases. The CDR3 length is 15 residues. The germline CDR1 and CDR2 sequences are SNHLY and FYNNEI. V lost 3 bases and J lost 4; bases outside the gene matches: 6. The CDR3 loop reads CASSEGGRARETQYF. The CDR3 DNA follows: TGTGCCAGCAGTGAGGGCGGGAGGGCCAGAGAGACCCAGTACTTC.

The chain links TRBV5-1 to TRBJ2-2, with a possible D match to TRBD2 (5 bases). The CDR3 extends over 14 amino acids. CDR1 and CDR2 from the germline V gene are SGHRS and YFSETQ. Trimming took 4 bases from V and 7 from J, leaving 14 bases between them. For the CDR3, the DNA is TGCGCCAGCAGCGAGACCAGCGGTATCGGGGAGCTGTTTTTT. It yields the protein CASSETSGIGELFF.

The CDR3 sequence is CASSAQPGQGYTF. As DNA, the CDR3 is TGTGCCAGCAGCGCCCAGCCGGGACAGGGCTACACCTTC. This chain uses TRBV2 with TRBJ1-2, with 7 bases matching TRBD1. The CDR3 is 13 amino acids. Per germline, CDR1 SNHLY and CDR2 FYNNEI. With 6 bases clipped from V and 8 bases from J, the junction kept 9 bases outside the gene matches.

This clone was observed a handful of times. This chain connects TRBV19 to TRBJ2-2; D is perhaps TRBD2 (6 bases). Germline CDR1 LNHDA, CDR2 SQIVND (reference sequence). The CDR3 covers 15 residues. V lost 7 bases, J lost 4 bases, and 16 bases lay in between. The CDR3 DNA reads as TGTGCCAGTACCCCCTCAGTGGGGGGCACCGGGGAGCTGTTTTTT. Translating it yields CASTPSVGGTGELFF.

This chain connects TRBV6-2 or TRBV6-3 to TRBJ2-2; D not resolved. V lost 2 bases, J lost 0 bases, and 7 bases lay in between. CDR3 length: 15 residues. Germline-derived CDR1 and CDR2 are MNHEY and SVGEGT. CDR3 in DNA: TGTGCCAGCAGTTACGGGCAGTCGAACACCGGGGAGCTGTTTTTT. Translation gives CASSYGQSNTGELFF.

V is TRBV9 and J is TRBJ1-4, with 11 bases matching TRBD1. The length of the CDR3 is 15 residues. Losses at the gene ends were 3 bases for V and 5 bases for J; bases not matched to a gene: 3. Germline V gene lookup returns CDR1 SGDLS and CDR2 YYNGEE. This CDR3 is CASSGTGGGNEKLFF. CDR3 nucleotide sequence: TGTGCCAGCAGCGGGACAGGGGGCGGGAATGAAAAACTGTTTTTT.

The chain has TRBV7-2 and TRBJ1-1, with 8 bases that match TRBD1. Per germline, CDR1 SGHTA and CDR2 FQGNSA. The CDR3 consists of 15 residues. Germline trimming cut 3 bases from V and 1 base from J; bases unmatched to any gene: 4. The CDR3 DNA reads TGTGCCAGCAGCTTCCGACAGGGGAGGAACACTGAAGCTTTCTTT. This encodes CASSFRQGRNTEAFF.

This CDR3 is CASSLGLPSSYNEQFF. As DNA, the CDR3 is TGTGCCAGCAGCCTGGGACTTCCTAGCTCCTACAATGAGCAGTTCTTC. The chain recombines TRBV3-1 (or the pseudogene TRBV3-2) with TRBJ2-1, with D perhaps TRBD2 (6 bases). This CDR3 is built from 16 residues. Germline loops: CDR1 LGHDT, CDR2 YNNKEL (reference sequence). Deletions cut 4 bases from V and 0 bases from J, with 13 bases between.

This sequence joins TRBV5-6 and TRBJ2-5, with 9 nucleotides matching TRBD2. J was trimmed by 4 bases and V by 0 bases; bases with no gene match: 4. Germline CDR1 is SGHDT and CDR2 is YYEEEE. The CDR3 covers 15 residues. The CDR3 reads CASSLEAGGGETQYF. Written as DNA, the CDR3 is TGTGCCAGCAGCTTGGAGGCGGGAGGGGGAGAGACCCAGTACTTC.

The V and J genes are TRBV19 and TRBJ2-7; tentative D call: TRBD2 (7 bases). From germline, CDR1 is LNHDA and CDR2 SQIVND (reference sequence). The CDR3 runs 15 residues. V lost 0 bases and J 5 bases, leaving 14 bases between the germline ends. The CDR3 loop is CASSIDEGEGNEQYF. For the CDR3, the DNA is TGTGCCAGTAGTATAGATGAGGGGGAGGGGAACGAGCAGTACTTC.

This clone was detected a few times. The V call is TRBV12-5, the J call TRBJ1-6; the D gene is possibly TRBD1 (6 bases). Germline V gene lookup returns CDR1 LGHNT and CDR2 FRNRAP. Trimming removed 1 base from V and 7 bases from J, with 11 bases in between. This CDR3 has 15 amino acids. The CDR3 sequence is CASGLAGVQNSPLHF. The CDR3 region has the DNA TGTGCTAGTGGTTTGGCAGGGGTACAGAATTCACCCCTCCACTTT.

This clone was detected once. J is TRBJ1-2 and V is TRBV3-1 (or the pseudogene TRBV3-2); 7 positions agree with TRBD1. Germline V CDR1 and CDR2: LGHDT, YNNKEL (reference sequence). The CDR3 is made up of 16 amino acids. After removal of 4 bases from V and 8 bases from J, the junction contained 16 bases not matched to a gene. The chain's CDR3 is CASSPEGGTVLRGYTF. The CDR3 nucleotides are TGTGCCAGCAGCCCCGAAGGAGGGACAGTTCTCCGCGGCTACACCTTC.

This clone was seen once. This chain links TRBV18 with TRBJ1-1; 8 bases agree with TRBD1. Per germline, CDR1 KGHSH and CDR2 LQKENI. The CDR3 is made up of 14 amino acids. J gave up 5 bases and V 5 bases, and 7 bases lay outside the gene matches. The CDR3 region is CASSFQDRGTEAFF. The DNA of the CDR3 is TGTGCCAGCTCATTTCAAGACAGGGGAACTGAAGCTTTCTTT.

The rearrangement joins TRBV2 to TRBJ2-7; D ambiguous. The V gene's germline CDR1 is SNHLY and CDR2 FYNNEI. Trimming removed 5 bases at V and 3 bases at J, with 8 bases between. This CDR3 is 12 amino acids long. The DNA of the CDR3 is TGTGCCAGCAGTCCCCTCTACTACGAGCAGTACTTC. It yields the protein CASSPLYYEQYF. Together with reference TRBV2 and TRBJ2-7, the CDR3 gives the full variable domain: EPEVTQTPSHQVTQMGQEVILRCVPISNHLYFYWYRQILGQKVEFLVSFYNNEISEKSEIFDDQFSVERPDGSNFTLKIRSTKLEDSAMYFCASSPLYYEQYFGPGTRLTVT.

This chain uses TRBV18 with TRBJ1-2; TRBD1 agrees at 8 bases. After removal of 4 bases from V and 6 bases from J, the junction contained 4 bases not matched to a gene. CDR3 size: 13 residues. CDR1 is KGHSH and CDR2 is LQKENI in the germline V gene. CDR3 nucleotide sequence: TGTGCCAGCTCACTTAACAGGGGGAATGGCTACACCTTC. Its translation: CASSLNRGNGYTF.

This chain connects TRBV19 to TRBJ2-5; no firm D call. The V gene's germline CDR1 is LNHDA and CDR2 SQIVND (reference sequence). V dropped 4 bases and J dropped 1 base, with 7 bases sitting between them. The CDR3 contains 13 residues. In DNA, the CDR3 is TGTGCCAGTAGTAGGAACAGCCAAGAGACCCAGTACTTC. Translating it yields CASSRNSQETQYF.